One and the same sample provided the 28 T cell receptor beta chains below, sequenced in a study of cytomegalovirus exposure and HLA in healthy donors. Primers included in the PCR were 60 Vbeta and 13 Jbeta primers. This table comes from immunoSEQ multiplex PCR, and its TCRdb copy is limited to in-frame clones, with some not included. The table has some 150,000 clones, approximately 80% seen once; the top ten hold almost 4%. Sequencing was performed on PBMCs. All receptors come from a man younger than 30 in good health and CMV-seronegative.

This clone occurred a few times. This CDR3 is CASAGQGGSYEQYF. The DNA of the CDR3 is TGTGCCAGCGCAGGACAGGGGGGCTCCTACGAGCAGTACTTC. V usage is TRBV27 and J usage is TRBJ2-7; 10 nucleotides line up with TRBD1. Germline assignment: CDR1 MNHEY and CDR2 SMNVEV (reference sequence). After removal of 8 bases from V and 0 bases from J, the junction contained 4 bases not matched to a gene. This CDR3 is 14 amino acids long.

V is TRBV9 and J is TRBJ1-1; D possibly corresponds to TRBD1 (5 bases). Trimming removed 2 bases at V and 0 bases at J, with 8 bases between. CDR1 and CDR2 (germline): SGDLS, YYNGEE. There are 14 residues in the CDR3. Here the CDR3 DNA reads TGTGCCAGCAGCGTCAGACAGCTGAACACTGAAGCTTTCTTT. Its translation: CASSVRQLNTEAFF.

This clone is a singleton in its sample. The chain employs TRBV7-9 and TRBJ2-3, with TRBD2 matching 9 bases. Germline lookup yields CDR1 SEHNR and CDR2 FQNEAQ (reference sequence). V was clipped by 3 bases and J by 6 bases; unmatched bases: 10. The CDR3 has 16 amino acids. In DNA form, the CDR3 reads TGTGCCAGCAGCTTTGATCTAGCGGGGCGCAACGATACGCAGTATTTT. The encoded protein is CASSFDLAGRNDTQYF. Looking up the rest from reference TRBV7-9 and TRBJ2-3 gives the full variable domain: DTGVSQNPRHKITKRGQNVTFRCDPISEHNRLYWYRQTLGQGPEFLTYFQNEAQLEKSRLLSDRFSAERPKGSFSTLEIQRTEQGDSAMYLCASSFDLAGRNDTQYFGPGTRLTVL.

This rearrangement joins TRBV11-3 to TRBJ2-1; D possibly corresponds to TRBD2 (5 bases). Germline-derived CDR1 and CDR2 are SGHNT and YENEEA. This CDR3 contains 14 residues. Trimming cost V 5 bases and J 6 bases, with 14 bases left between them. CDR3 amino acids: CASSRRTEGNEQFF. CDR3 sequence (DNA): TGTGCCAGCAGCCGAAGGACTGAGGGCAATGAGCAGTTCTTC.

The chain combines TRBV28 with TRBJ1-4; D is unclear. Germline V gene data show CDR1 as MDHEN and CDR2 as SYDVKM. V was cut by 3 bases and J by 6 bases, with 11 bases left in between. CDR3 length equals 14 residues. The CDR3 DNA reads as TGTGCCAGCAGTTTCGGGATAGGCGATGAAAAACTGTTTTTT. Translating it yields CASSFGIGDEKLFF.

The chain combines TRBV6-5 with TRBJ1-3; D not certain. Germline CDR1 reads MNHEY; CDR2 reads SVGAGI. Trimming cost V 0 bases and J 0 bases, with 6 bases left between them. This CDR3 contains 15 residues. The CDR3 loop is CASSYSRNSGNTIYF. For the CDR3, the DNA is TGTGCCAGCAGTTACTCGCGTAACTCTGGAAACACCATATATTTT.

The chain links TRBV9 to TRBJ2-2; D perhaps matches TRBD2 (5 bases). The V end lost 0 bases, the J end lost 4 bases, and 10 bases lay between the germline ends. The CDR3 has 15 residues. Germline-derived CDR1 and CDR2 are SGDLS and YYNGEE. The DNA of the CDR3 is TGTGCCAGCAGCGTAGGCACTAGGACCACCGGGGAGCTGTTTTTT. It yields the protein CASSVGTRTTGELFF.

This clone was recorded once. The chain uses TRBV18 and TRBJ2-5; no firm D call. The V and J ends lost 4 bases and 5 bases respectively, with 11 bases between them. CDR1 and CDR2 from the germline V gene are KGHSH and LQKENI. The CDR3 runs to 13 residues. The CDR3 nucleotides read TGTGCCAGCTCACTTGACTCGGGTGAGACCCAGTACTTC. Translation gives CASSLDSGETQYF.

This clone was seen once. This rearrangement joins TRBV10-3 to TRBJ1-2; D is undetermined. The CDR3 spans 14 residues. Germline CDR1 and CDR2: ENHRY and SYGVKD. Trimming shortened V by 0 bases and J by 3 bases, and 8 bases separated the two germline ends. This CDR3 reads CAISESNRDYGYTF. The CDR3 region has the DNA TGTGCCATCAGTGAGTCGAATCGGGACTATGGCTACACCTTC.

The V gene is TRBV18, the J gene TRBJ1-2; 8 nucleotides line up with TRBD1. After removal of 3 bases from V and 3 bases from J, the junction contained 3 bases not matched to a gene. The germline V gene encodes CDR1 KGHSH and CDR2 LQKENI. The CDR3 spans 14 residues. The CDR3, as DNA: TGTGCCAGCTCACCGACAGGGGAGGACTATGGCTACACCTTC. Protein product: CASSPTGEDYGYTF.

The chain employs TRBV9 and TRBJ2-3; D gene unclear. V lost 4 bases, J lost 1 base, and 13 bases lay in between. There are 15 residues in the CDR3. Looked up from germline, CDR1 is SGDLS and CDR2 is YYNGEE. The DNA of the CDR3 is TGTGCCAGCAGCCAATACCAGATGGGCACAGATACGCAGTATTTT. It is translated as CASSQYQMGTDTQYF.

This chain links TRBV7-9 with TRBJ2-5; a possible D gene is TRBD1 (5 bases). The V end was cut by 5 bases, the J end by 3 bases, with 16 bases between. CDR3 length: 15 residues. Germline V gene sequence: CDR1 SEHNR, CDR2 FQNEAQ (reference sequence). The CDR3, as DNA: TGTGCCAGCAGCCCGAACGGTGTCAGGGAAGAGACCCAGTACTTC. Translating it yields CASSPNGVREETQYF.

The CDR3 region is CASSDSTGQQTYEQYF. CDR3 bases: TGTGCCAGCAGTGACTCGACAGGGCAGCAGACCTACGAGCAGTACTTC. The V gene is TRBV6-4, the J gene TRBJ2-5; TRBD1 matches at 7 bases. The J call is in doubt because the DNA end fits TRBJ2-7 better. The CDR3 is made up of 16 amino acids. CDR1 and CDR2 from the germline V gene are MRHNA and SNTAGT.

This chain links TRBV6-1 with TRBJ1-6, with D possibly being TRBD1 (5 bases). V lost 3 bases and J lost 5, with 11 bases in between. Germline V gene sequence: CDR1 MNHNS, CDR2 SASEGT. This CDR3 has 15 residues. The CDR3 loop is CASSDPGPNNSPLHF. CDR3 bases: TGTGCCAGCAGTGACCCAGGGCCCAATAATTCACCCCTCCACTTT.

J is TRBJ2-2 and V is TRBV7-2; 8 bases are shared with TRBD2. After removal of 1 base from V and 1 base from J, the junction contained 5 bases not matched to a gene. This CDR3 is 17 amino acids long. Germline loops: CDR1 SGHTA, CDR2 FQGNSA. This CDR3 reads CASSLVAGGGNTGELFF. DNA of the CDR3: TGTGCCAGCAGCTTAGTGGCGGGGGGAGGGAACACCGGGGAGCTGTTTTTT.

This rearrangement joins TRBV9 to TRBJ2-7; D perhaps matches TRBD2 (5 bases). CDR3 length: 12 amino acids. Germline lookup yields CDR1 SGDLS and CDR2 YYNGEE. V was clipped by 1 base and J by 6 bases, with 8 bases between them. CDR3 in amino acids: CASSVYGGEQYF. The CDR3 nucleotides read TGTGCCAGCAGCGTATATGGAGGCGAGCAGTACTTC. Variable domain in full (rest from reference TRBV9 and TRBJ2-7): DSGVTQTPKHLITATGQRVTLRCSPRSGDLSVYWYQQSLDQGLQFLIQYYNGEERAKGNILERFSAQQFPDLHSELNLSSLELGDSALYFCASSVYGGEQYFGPGTRLTVT.

The chain couples TRBV5-1 to TRBJ1-4; possible D gene TRBD1, 5 bases. The CDR3 spans 15 residues. With 3 bases removed from V and 0 bases from J, the gap between germline ends came to 9 bases. Per germline, CDR1 SGHRS and CDR2 YFSETQ. DNA of the CDR3: TGCGCCAGCAGCTCCGACAGTACAACTAATGAAAAACTGTTTTTT. This sequence encodes CASSSDSTTNEKLFF.

This clone was seen only a few times. The chain links TRBV7-9 to TRBJ2-1; 7 bases align to TRBD1. The V gene's germline CDR1 is SEHNR and CDR2 FQNEAQ (reference sequence). The CDR3 consists of 14 residues. The J segment lost 8 bases and the V segment lost 1 base, leaving 5 bases of the junction unmatched. In DNA form, the CDR3 reads TGTGCCAGCAGCTTAGTACAGGGGCGCGATGAGCAGTTCTTC. This sequence encodes CASSLVQGRDEQFF. Combining the CDR3 with reference TRBV7-9 and TRBJ2-1 gives the whole variable domain DTGVSQNPRHKITKRGQNVTFRCDPISEHNRLYWYRQTLGQGPEFLTYFQNEAQLEKSRLLSDRFSAERPKGSFSTLEIQRTEQGDSAMYLCASSLVQGRDEQFFGPGTRLTVL.

This chain joins TRBV30 and TRBJ1-5; no clear D gene. Trimming left V 5 bases short and J 4 bases short, with 12 bases between. Germline values: CDR1 GTSNPN, CDR2 SVGIG (reference sequence). The CDR3 runs 13 residues. The CDR3 spells CAWANSNNQPQHF. In DNA form, the CDR3 reads TGTGCCTGGGCCAACAGTAATAATCAGCCCCAGCATTTT.

The DNA for the CDR3 is TGTGCCAGCAGCTTGGGACTAGCGGGAGGCGATGAGCAGTTCTTC. It codes for CASSLGLAGGDEQFF. The V gene is TRBV7-3, the J gene TRBJ2-1; 15 nucleotides align to TRBD2. The germline CDR1 and CDR2 sequences are SGHTA and FQGTGA. Trimming at V came to 3 bases and at J to 8 bases, leaving 2 bases not matched to a gene. The CDR3 covers 15 residues.

For this clone: Other nucleotide sequences in the sample specify the same CDR3. The chain employs TRBV5-1 and TRBJ2-3; 7 positions match TRBD2. The CDR3 is 15 amino acids. The V gene's germline CDR1 is SGHRS and CDR2 YFSETQ. V was pared by 5 bases and J by 2 bases, with 8 bases of the junction left unmatched. CDR3 in DNA: TGCGCCAGCAGGGGCGGGAGTCTCTCCACAGATACGCAGTATTTT. Translating it yields CASRGGSLSTDTQYF. Supplemented by reference TRBV5-1 and TRBJ2-3, the full variable domain reads KAGVTQTPRYLIKTRGQQVTLSCSPISGHRSVSWYQQTPGQGLQFLFEYFSETQRNKGNFPGRFSGRQFSNSRSEMNVSTLELGDSALYLCASRGGSLSTDTQYFGPGTRLTVL.

V and J are TRBV2 and TRBJ1-1; no clear D gene. The CDR3 spans 15 residues. Germline lookup yields CDR1 SNHLY and CDR2 FYNNEI. Trimming pared 6 bases from V and 0 bases from J, leaving 14 bases between. The CDR3 region is CASRQQKRVNTEAFF. The DNA for the CDR3 is TGTGCCAGCAGACAGCAGAAGAGGGTGAACACTGAAGCTTTCTTT.

With regard to this clone: One junction end does not reproduce the germline sequence, and a read error may be involved. J is TRBJ2-4 and V is TRBV13, with D tentatively TRBD2 (6 bases). Looked up from germline, CDR1 is PRHDT and CDR2 is FYEKMQ (reference sequence). CDR3 size: 16 residues. Written as DNA, the CDR3 is TGTGCCAGCAGCTTAGGCGGGGGTGGAGCCGAAAACATTCAGTACTTC. Protein: CASSLGGGGAENIQYF.

The V and J genes are TRBV18 and TRBJ1-2; D may be TRBD1 (5 bases). Germline V gene data show CDR1 as KGHSH and CDR2 as LQKENI. Trimming removed 5 bases at V and 0 bases at J, with 10 bases between. The CDR3 is made up of 14 amino acids. This CDR3 is CASSTGGPNYGYTF. The CDR3 coding sequence is TGTGCCAGCTCAACCGGGGGACCTAACTATGGCTACACCTTC.

The V call is TRBV5-1, the J call TRBJ2-7; 9 nucleotides agree with TRBD1. Germline V CDR1 and CDR2: SGHRS, YFSETQ. V gave up 7 bases and J gave up 5 bases; unmatched junction bases: 7. The CDR3 runs to 13 residues. CDR3 DNA: TGCGCCAGCGGACGGGACAGGGCCAACGAGCAGTACTTC. Translated: CASGRDRANEQYF. Full variable domain (remainder filled in from reference TRBV5-1 and TRBJ2-7): KAGVTQTPRYLIKTRGQQVTLSCSPISGHRSVSWYQQTPGQGLQFLFEYFSETQRNKGNFPGRFSGRQFSNSRSEMNVSTLELGDSALYLCASGRDRANEQYFGPGTRLTVT.

The chain joins TRBV14 to TRBJ1-2, with TRBD1 as a possible D gene (5 bases). The V and J ends lost 1 base and 7 bases respectively, with 10 bases between them. From germline, CDR1 is SGHDN and CDR2 FVKESK. The CDR3 sequence is 13 residues long. CDR3 nucleotide sequence: TGTGCCAGCAGCCAAGCTGGGGCCGCTGGCTACACCTTC. It is translated as CASSQAGAAGYTF.

The chain has TRBV7-8 and TRBJ2-7, with TRBD1 matching over 7 bases. The CDR3 is made up of 14 amino acids. Germline V gene lookup returns CDR1 SGHVS and CDR2 FQNEAQ. V shed 3 bases, J shed 6 bases, and the junction held 8 bases outside the gene matches. As DNA, the CDR3 is TGTGCCAGCAGCTTCTCGACAGGGAGTCCCGAGCAGTACTTC. Its translation is CASSFSTGSPEQYF.

The chain uses TRBV6-5 and TRBJ2-5; D is unresolved. Trimming took 0 bases from V and 4 from J, leaving 9 bases between them. Germline-derived CDR1 and CDR2 are MNHEY and SVGAGI. The length of the CDR3 is 14 residues. CDR3 DNA sequence: TGTGCCAGCAGTTACTCGCTGAGGTTAGAGACCCAGTACTTC. Translation: CASSYSLRLETQYF.